Listed below are T cell receptor beta chains from one sample, sequenced in a study of T cell repertoires in cytomegalovirus infection. TCRdb independently ran MiXCR on the reads; one entry per CDR3 protein. The profile shows over 150,000 distinct CDR3 sequences, 13% to 15% of them singletons. Sequenced material: PBMCs. The receptors derive from a human donor in good health (CMV status not recorded). Some clones in this sample may be carry-over from other donors' samples. Both conserved end residues are part of each CDR3. D genes are given only for firm matches. Where a row states a size, it is once, few, many or the class of an expanded clone; other rows omit it.

NA,TRBV4-1,TRBJ1-6,many,TGCGCCAGCAGCCAAGGGGTATCACCCCTCCACTTT,CASSQGVSPLHF
NA,TRBV7-2,TRBJ1-1,many,TGTGCCAGCAGCCCGGGGGGGGGAGCTTTCTTT,CASSPGGGAFF
NA,TRBV11-3,TRBJ1-1,NA,TGTGCCAGCAGCTTAGAGGGCGACATGAACACTGAAGCTTTCTTT,CASSLEGDMNTEAFF
TRBD2,TRBV7-2,TRBJ2-3,many,TGTGCCAGCAGCCGCCGACTAGCTCCGGATACGCAGTATTTT,CASSRRLAPDTQYF
NA,TRBV12-3/TRBV12-4,TRBJ2-5,many,TGTGCCAGCAGTTTGAGCCAAGAGACCCAGTACTTC,CASSLSQETQYF
NA,TRBV12-3/TRBV12-4,TRBJ1-5,NA,TGTGCCAGCAGGGCCGAAGGAGCCCAGCATTTT,CASRAEGAQHF
NA,TRBV6-1,TRBJ1-1,NA,TGTGCCAGCAGTTCTCCAAGCTCGGAAGCTTTCTTT,CASSSPSSEAFF
NA,TRBV28,TRBJ2-7,many,TGTGCCAGCAGTTTTTTCGACGAGCAGTACTTC,CASSFFDEQYF
NA,TRBV12-3/TRBV12-4,TRBJ1-5,few,TGTGCCAGCAGTTTAGCAGGGTCGAGTCAGCCCCAGCATTTT,CASSLAGSSQPQHF
NA,TRBV7-9,TRBJ1-2,many,TGTGCCAGCAGCTCCGATATTTCCTATGGCTACACCTTC,CASSSDISYGYTF
NA,TRBV4-2,TRBJ2-2,few,TGTGCCAGCAGCCAAGGGGGGCTTGGGGACACCGGGGAGCTGTTTTTT,CASSQGGLGDTGELFF
NA,TRBV20-1,TRBJ1-4,many,TGCAGTGCTAGGGAAACCCGGCGGACTAATGAAAAACTGTTTTTT,CSARETRRTNEKLFF
NA,TRBV29-1,TRBJ1-2,once,TGCAGCGTCCGCGACAGGAATGGCTACACCTTC,CSVRDRNGYTF
TRBD2,TRBV20-1,TRBJ2-7,NA,TGCAGTGCTTCGGGACTAGCGGGAGGGCCCTACGAGCAGTACTTC,CSASGLAGGPYEQYF
TRBD1,TRBV7-6,TRBJ1-4,many,TGTGCCAGCAGTGGGACAGGGCAAGGCGAAAAACTGTTTTTT,CASSGTGQGEKLFF
NA,TRBV6-5,TRBJ1-1,few,TGTGCCAGCAGTTACTCGCCAGTGGACACTGAAGCTTTCTTT,CASSYSPVDTEAFF
TRBD1,TRBV19,TRBJ1-1,many,TGTGCCAGTAGTACTCGAACAGGGGGCGCGGGAAGGCCCACTGAAGCTTTCTTT,CASSTRTGGAGRPTEAFF
NA,TRBV28,TRBJ1-2,many,TGTGCCGCAGGGCTGCCTGGAACCTGGGGTAACTATGGCTACACCTTC,CAAGLPGTWGNYGYTF
NA,TRBV7-9,TRBJ2-5,many,TGTGCCAGCAGCTTACCTGGGGCAGAGACCCAGTACTTC,CASSLPGAETQYF
TRBD2,TRBV20-1,TRBJ2-2,NA,TGCAGTGCCCCCGCCCCTAGCGGATCCGCCGGGGAGCTGTTTTTT,CSAPAPSGSAGELFF
TRBD1,TRBV7-2,TRBJ2-7,many,TGTGCCAGCAGCTTAGTCCGGACAGGGGGTACTAGAGGGGAGCAGTACTTC,CASSLVRTGGTRGEQYF
NA,TRBV7-3,TRBJ2-5,many,TGTGCCAGCAGCCGAGATACCTCGGGGACCCAGTACTTC,CASSRDTSGTQYF
NA,TRBV9,TRBJ1-2,NA,TGTGCCAGCAGCGTTCGAGATATACAGGGTTCGAGTACCTTC,CASSVRDIQGSSTF
TRBD1,TRBV18,TRBJ2-1,NA,TGTGCCAGCTCACTTCCCATCGACAGGGGGTATCGGAATGAGCAGTTCTTC,CASSLPIDRGYRNEQFF
NA,TRBV7-2,TRBJ1-5,many,TGTGCCAGCAGCTTGGGTTGGGGTGGGAATCAGCCCCAGCATTTT,CASSLGWGGNQPQHF
NA,TRBV28,TRBJ2-7,many,TGTGCCAGCAGTTTAGTCCAGATTCGGAGCGAGCAGTACTTC,CASSLVQIRSEQYF
NA,TRBV11-2,TRBJ2-5,many,TGTGCCAGCAGCTTAGATAAACTAGCTCCTAAAGTTACCCAGTACTTC,CASSLDKLAPKVTQYF
NA,TRBV10-3,TRBJ2-7,few,TGTGCCATCAGTGGCGGACAGACGGCCCCTCTAGAGCAGTACTTC,CAISGGQTAPLEQYF
NA,TRBV7-2,TRBJ1-1,many,TGTGCCAGCAGCTATAGGACCGGGATGAACACTGAAGCTTTCTTT,CASSYRTGMNTEAFF
NA,TRBV7-2,TRBJ1-1,many,TGTGCCAGCAGCTTAGTAGGGGGAGGGCTTGAAGCTTTCTTT,CASSLVGGGLEAFF
NA,TRBV24-1,TRBJ2-5,NA,TGTGCCACCAGTGAAGGAGAGACCCAGTACTTC,CATSEGETQYF
NA,TRBV10-3,TRBJ1-2,NA,TGTGCCATCAGTGAGTCCGGTCGGCCCTATGGCTACACCTTC,CAISESGRPYGYTF
NA,TRBV12-3/TRBV12-4,TRBJ2-7,few,TGTGCCAGCAGTATCGGCACCTACGAGCAGTACTTC,CASSIGTYEQYF
TRBD2,TRBV6-2/TRBV6-3,TRBJ2-7,few,TGTGCCAGCAGCGTAGCGGGAGAGGCTACCTACGAGCAGTACTTC,CASSVAGEATYEQYF
NA,TRBV7-2,TRBJ1-6,many,TGTGCCAGCAGCCCAAGAGGGCAGTTGAATTCACCCCTCCACTTT,CASSPRGQLNSPLHF
NA,TRBV13,TRBJ1-1,few,TGTGCCAGCAGCCCATTAGTCCCCAGGGTTGCAGGCACTGAAGCTTTCTTT,CASSPLVPRVAGTEAFF
NA,TRBV14,TRBJ2-1,NA,TGTGCCAGCAGCCATCGGGGGAGGAGCACCTACAATGAGCAGTTCTTC,CASSHRGRSTYNEQFF
NA,TRBV20-1,TRBJ1-5,NA,TGCAGTGCTAGGGGGCCCCCCGGGCAGCCCCAGCATTTT,CSARGPPGQPQHF
TRBD2,TRBV20-1,TRBJ2-1,few,TGCAGTGCTTTAAGCGGGGGCAGCTCCTACAATGAGCAGTTCTTC,CSALSGGSSYNEQFF
NA,TRBV7-2,TRBJ2-3,many,TGTGCCAGCAGCGGTCGGAGGAGCGGACACACAGATACGCAGTATTTT,CASSGRRSGHTDTQYF
TRBD2,TRBV12-3/TRBV12-4,TRBJ2-3,many,TGTGCCAGCAGTCTCTCGCTAGCGGGGACTAGCACAGATACGCAGTATTTT,CASSLSLAGTSTDTQYF
NA,TRBV10-3,TRBJ1-6,few,TGTGCCATCAGTGAGGGAGGGGTGGCCTATAATTCACCCCTCCACTTT,CAISEGGVAYNSPLHF
NA,TRBV5-1,TRBJ2-7,many,TGCGCCAGCCAGGGGGACTACTACGAGCAGTACTTC,CASQGDYYEQYF
NA,TRBV11-2,TRBJ2-1,many,TGTGCCAGCAGCTCCCGGGACCTCGGGCACAATGAGCAGTTCTTC,CASSSRDLGHNEQFF
TRBD2,TRBV29-1,TRBJ2-3,NA,TGCAGCGGGGGGAGGGTATCAGATACGCAGTATTTT,CSGGRVSDTQYF
NA,TRBV30,TRBJ1-1,NA,TGTGCCTGGAGTGTACAAATTGAAGCTTTCTTT,CAWSVQIEAFF
NA,TRBV29-1,TRBJ1-2,few,TGCAGCGTTGAAGATAGGACGCGGAATGGCTATGGCTACACCTTC,CSVEDRTRNGYGYTF
NA,TRBV2,TRBJ1-5,NA,TGTGCCAGCAGGGAAGACGGATTCAATCAGCCCCAGCATTTT,CASREDGFNQPQHF
NA,TRBV29-1,TRBJ2-7,NA,TGCAGCGCTTTTTCGGGGTACGAGCAGTACTTC,CSAFSGYEQYF
TRBD1,TRBV7-2,TRBJ1-2,many,TGTGCCAGCAGCTGGACAGGGGGCGCACGTGGCTACACCTTC,CASSWTGGARGYTF
TRBD2,TRBV28,TRBJ2-3,many,TGTGCCAGCAGTTTCGGGGGTTGGCTAGCGGGAGATAGCACAGATACGCAGTATTTT,CASSFGGWLAGDSTDTQYF
TRBD1,TRBV18,TRBJ1-5,few,TGTGCCAGCTCAAGAGGAGCAGGGGGCGACCAGCCCCAGCATTTT,CASSRGAGGDQPQHF
NA,TRBV14,TRBJ1-1,NA,TGTGCCAGCAGCTCCGGGACGAACACTGAAGCTTTCTTT,CASSSGTNTEAFF
NA,TRBV25-1,TRBJ2-7,NA,TGTGCCAGCAGTGAATTAGGGGCGAGCTACGAGCAGTACTTC,CASSELGASYEQYF
TRBD1,TRBV10-3,TRBJ1-2,many,TGTGCCATCAGTGAACAGGGGGACTATGGCTACACCTTC,CAISEQGDYGYTF